This TCR beta chain emerged from a study of blood T cell repertoires in COVID-19 (dated by TCRdb to 2018 to 2021). The study in broad terms: Samples covering the acute and convalescent phases of COVID-19 were provided by collaborators in the United States, Italy and Spain. Samples came from the ongoing ImmuneRACE study (first 160 participants) plus 1,254 subjects from 6 global collaborators. A freely available public database, intended as a resource for researchers studying the immune response to SARS-CoV-2, is where the repertoires were released. Sample metadata almost always included a de-identified subject ID, COVID-19 status, age in years and sex. Subjects who had been exposed to COVID-19, were actively infected with it, or had recovered from it provided the deeply sampled blood TCRbeta repertoires that made up the dataset. Where available, HLA class I and class II types were taken from metadata supplied by the sample provider and were not determined by assay-based typing. The material from the prospective study consisted of cDNA or gDNA derived from T cells, B-cell-depleted T cells, or PBMCs.

General conclusions and limits of the study: Clinical and demographic metadata were provided uncurated, with the amount varying by source and participant.

One collaborating source in Seattle enrolled patients while the patients were actively infected and followed the patients over time throughout the course of disease. Whole blood was collected in K2EDTA tubes by collaborating institutions according to the institutions' own protocols. For TCRbeta analysis, collaborators shipped samples in one of three forms: frozen whole blood, isolated PBMCs, or DNA extracted from either of those sample types. Trimming costs V 7 bases and J 2 bases, and their ends lie 21 bases apart. CDR3 length: 17 amino acids, cysteine to phenylalanine. The read is trimmed to its CDR3 DNA, 51 bases read in frame from base 1. The germline V gene encodes CDR1 MDHEN and CDR2 SYDVKM. TCRbeta CDR3 regions were amplified from genomic DNA by means of the immunoSEQ Assay, a bias-controlled multiplex PCR. Turning to the authors' computational methods: The number of nucleated cells in each sample was estimated by amplification of reference gene primers within the assay. To quantify the absolute abundance of each unique TCRbeta CDR3 rearrangement, sequence reads were collapsed and filtered. For each sample, productive Simpson clonality was calculated as the square root of Simpson's diversity index across productive rearrangements. TCRdb re-hosts the immuneACCESS table, in-frame sequences only. Its copies lack some clones; in the studies checked, an unresolved V gene accounts for under half of them, and the cause for the rest is not known. V, J and clone size reflect that table, while D and trimming were determined from the DNA. Present in this sample are about 270,000 clones, around 88% of which were seen just once. The ten largest account for under 15% of the sample.

This clone has only a few counts. Its recognized antigen is unknown. No much larger clone exists at a distance of one base, and base qualities are not known. The clonotype originates from a woman aged 65 to 85 with COVID-19, enrolled during active disease. Source material: peripheral blood. The rearrangement combines TRBV28 with TRBJ1-5; TRBD1 could be the D gene, as 6 bases match. The CDR3 protein is CASTLAGWGRGNQPQHF. The sequence in DNA is TGTGCCAGCACCTTGGCCGGATGGGGGCGGGGCAATCAGCCCCAGCATTTT.